The present T cell receptor beta chain was sequenced within a study of control samples from healthy donors and cancer patients. This CDR3 spans 13 amino acids. With 4 bases removed from V and 3 bases from J, the gap between germline ends came to 11 bases. CDR1 and CDR2 from the germline V gene are SGDLS and YYNGEE. This clone was picked up a small number of times. Assay: immunoSEQ multiplex PCR; the TCRdb copy retains only in-frame clones and omits some. The sample yields about 160,000 clones, around 95% seen once. The origin of this receptor is an older woman in good health. The source material was blood. The V call is TRBV9, the J call TRBJ2-7, with D unclear. This CDR3 is CASSPDQNYEQYF. CDR3 nucleotide sequence: TGTGCCAGCAGCCCCGATCAGAACTACGAGCAGTACTTC.